This T cell receptor (beta chain) was identified during a study of cytomegalovirus exposure and HLA in healthy donors. This PCR relied on a set of 60 Vbeta primers and 13 Jbeta primers. TCRdb keeps only in-frame clones here, not all; method: immunoSEQ multiplex PCR. The sample shows fewer than 150,000 clones, about 80% of them seen only once. CDR1 is SGHDN, CDR2 FVKESK, per germline. The CDR3 extends over 14 amino acids. V lost 0 bases and J lost 6, with 12 bases in between. The chain couples TRBV14 to TRBJ2-7, with a tentative D call TRBD1 (5 bases). The sequence came from a man in his forties in good health and CMV-seronegative. Sequencing was performed on PBMCs. CDR3 sequence reads: CASSQEARAGEQYF. CDR3 in DNA: TGTGCCAGCAGCCAAGAGGCCAGGGCAGGCGAGCAGTACTTC.